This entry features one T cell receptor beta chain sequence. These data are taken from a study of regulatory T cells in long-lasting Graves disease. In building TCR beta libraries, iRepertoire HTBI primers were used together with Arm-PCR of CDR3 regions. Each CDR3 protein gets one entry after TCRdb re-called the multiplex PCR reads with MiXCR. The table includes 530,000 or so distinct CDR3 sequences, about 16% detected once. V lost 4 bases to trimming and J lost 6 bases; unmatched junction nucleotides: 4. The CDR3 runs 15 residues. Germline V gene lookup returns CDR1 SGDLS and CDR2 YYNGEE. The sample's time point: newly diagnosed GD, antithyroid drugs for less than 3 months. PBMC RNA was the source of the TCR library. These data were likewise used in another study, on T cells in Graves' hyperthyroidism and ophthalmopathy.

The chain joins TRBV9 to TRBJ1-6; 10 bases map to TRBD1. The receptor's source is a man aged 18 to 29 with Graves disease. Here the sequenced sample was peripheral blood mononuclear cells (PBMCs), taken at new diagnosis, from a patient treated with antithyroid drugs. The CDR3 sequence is CASSTRTGGNSPLHF. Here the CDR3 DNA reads TGTGCCAGCAGCACCAGGACAGGGGGTAATTCACCCCTCCACTTT.